The clone carrying this TCR beta chain showed up many times. Its antigen is unknown. V was trimmed by 4 bases and J by 0 bases, leaving 15 bases between them. Germline assignment: CDR1 WNHNN and CDR2 SYGVQD (reference sequence). The CDR3 totals 16 residues. As for time point: persistent/refractory GD, antithyroid drugs over 5 years with positive TRAb. Researchers made the TCR library from RNA that was extracted from PBMCs. An endocrinology unit in Xi'an, China, supplied the patients. For TCR beta, libraries came from iRepertoire HTBI primers and Arm-PCR of CDR3 regions. Using its own MiXCR run on the multiplex PCR reads, TCRdb lists one record per CDR3 protein. The sample has 350,000 to 500,000 distinct CDR3 sequences; around a fifth are singletons. The data were taken from a study of regulatory T cells in long-lasting Graves disease. Regarding the study as a whole: Persistent disease showed a preference for TRBV28, TRBJ1-2 and TRBJ2-5. Limited sample numbers may have lowered accuracy.

The chain employs TRBV10-1 and TRBJ1-1; a weak D match, TRBD1 (6 bases). The starting material was peripheral blood mononuclear cells (PBMCs), obtained when the disease was refractory, from a patient treated with antithyroid drugs. The sequence derives from a female donor with Graves disease. The CDR3 DNA reads TGCGCCAGCAGTGTCGGGACACAAGGGCTGAACACTGAAGCTTTCTTT. It is translated as CASSVGTQGLNTEAFF.